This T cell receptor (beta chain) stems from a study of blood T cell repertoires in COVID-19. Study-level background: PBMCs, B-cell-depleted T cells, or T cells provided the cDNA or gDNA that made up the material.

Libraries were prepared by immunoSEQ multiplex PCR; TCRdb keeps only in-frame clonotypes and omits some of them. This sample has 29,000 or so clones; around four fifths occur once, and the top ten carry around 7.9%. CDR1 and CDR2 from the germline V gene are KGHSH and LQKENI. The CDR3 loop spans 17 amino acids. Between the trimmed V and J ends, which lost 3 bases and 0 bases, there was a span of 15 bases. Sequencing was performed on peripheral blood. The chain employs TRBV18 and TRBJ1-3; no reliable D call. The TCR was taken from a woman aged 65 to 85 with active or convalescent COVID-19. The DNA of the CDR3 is TGTGCCAGCTCACCGAATGCTGGCGGGGTCTCTGGAAACACCATATATTTT. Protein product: CASSPNAGGVSGNTIYF.